Each of the 32 T cell receptor beta chains below was sequenced from the same sample in a study of technical replicates of blood from a handful of donors. Assay: immunoSEQ multiplex PCR; the TCRdb copy retains only in-frame clones and omits some. The repertoire includes approximately 85,000 clones, 92% of them detected once, and 0.25% to 0.3% sits in the top ten. The source material was T cells isolated from PBMCs. Source of these receptors: a human donor in good health.

The chain combines TRBV30 with TRBJ1-1; maybe TRBD1 (5 bases). Germline loops: CDR1 GTSNPN, CDR2 SVGIG (reference sequence). CDR3 size: 16 residues. V was trimmed by 0 bases and J by 0 bases, leaving 14 bases between them. For the CDR3, the DNA is TGTGCCTGGAGTGTTGCCAGGGTCGGACTGAACACTGAAGCTTTCTTT. Its translation: CAWSVARVGLNTEAFF.

This sequence joins TRBV7-6 and TRBJ1-2; 7 bases agree with TRBD1. CDR3 length equals 16 residues. With 4 bases clipped from V and 5 bases from J, the junction kept 13 bases outside the gene matches. Per germline, CDR1 SGHVS and CDR2 FNYEAQ. CDR3 protein: CASSSQTGVLSYGYTF. The CDR3 bases are TGTGCCAGCAGCTCCCAAACAGGGGTCCTTTCTTATGGCTACACCTTC.

The V gene is TRBV10-2, the J gene TRBJ2-3; 9 bases agree with TRBD2. The V gene's germline CDR1 is WSHSY and CDR2 SAAADI. J lost 3 bases, V lost 4 bases, and 8 bases had no gene match. The CDR3 sequence is 16 residues long. The CDR3 DNA reads TGCGCCAGCAGTGGGTCTAGCGGGATAGGTACAGATACGCAGTATTTT. Its protein product is CASSGSSGIGTDTQYF.

The chain is built from TRBV2 and TRBJ2-5, with D possibly being TRBD2 (7 bases). The germline V gene encodes CDR1 SNHLY and CDR2 FYNNEI. V lost 3 bases and J 2 bases, leaving 16 bases between the germline ends. The CDR3 extends over 16 amino acids. The CDR3 DNA sequence: TGTGCCAGCAGTGATAGGTGGGGGGGCAGACAAGAGACCCAGTACTTC. This encodes CASSDRWGGRQETQYF.

The genes are TRBV19 and TRBJ1-1; TRBD1 aligns across 8 bases. V dropped 5 bases and J dropped 3; count of bases not matched to a gene: 5. The CDR3 loop spans 14 amino acids. Germline-derived CDR1 and CDR2 are LNHDA and SQIVND (reference sequence). The CDR3 DNA is TGTGCCAGTAGTCCTAGGACAGGGCACACTGAAGCTTTCTTT. Protein sequence: CASSPRTGHTEAFF.

The V gene is TRBV5-1, the J gene TRBJ1-2, with TRBD1 as a possible D gene (5 bases). Trimming cost V 6 bases and J 6 bases, with 12 bases left between them. Germline-derived CDR1 and CDR2 are SGHRS and YFSETQ. The CDR3 has 12 amino acids. The CDR3 region is CASTNQGDGYTF. The CDR3 coding sequence is TGCGCCAGCACTAATCAGGGTGATGGCTACACCTTC.

This sequence joins TRBV6-4 and TRBJ1-5, with 11 nucleotides matching TRBD1. The germline gives CDR1 MRHNA, CDR2 SNTAGT. Trimming at V came to 5 bases and at J to 2 bases, leaving 14 bases not matched to a gene. The length of the CDR3 is 19 residues. The CDR3 sequence: CASSSGQGAIYIGNQPQHF. The CDR3 DNA is TGTGCCAGCAGTTCTGGACAGGGGGCGATATATATTGGCAATCAGCCCCAGCATTTT.

The chain uses TRBV6-6 and TRBJ2-1; perhaps TRBD2 as D (5 bases). This CDR3 comprises 15 residues. Trimming cost V 0 bases and J 9 bases, with 15 bases left between them. Per germline, CDR1 MNHNY and CDR2 SVGAGI (reference sequence). CDR3 in DNA: TGTGCCAGCAGTTACTCGACTCGAGGGCTGCTTGAGCAGTTCTTC. Protein: CASSYSTRGLLEQFF.

The chain links TRBV5-6 to TRBJ2-5; maybe TRBD1 (6 bases). Germline values: CDR1 SGHDT, CDR2 YYEEEE. Trimming stripped 4 bases from V and 2 bases from J, with 15 bases between. This CDR3 region has 15 residues. The CDR3 region is CASSQPRTVQETQYF. CDR3 bases: TGTGCCAGCAGCCAGCCCCGGACAGTTCAAGAGACCCAGTACTTC.

This chain links TRBV16 with TRBJ1-2; TRBD1 agrees at 10 bases. CDR3 length equals 15 residues. With 6 bases clipped from V and 1 base from J, the junction kept 5 bases outside the gene matches. CDR1 KGHSY and CDR2 FQNENV come from the germline V gene. Written as DNA, the CDR3 is TGTGCCAGCAGATCCGGGACAGGGGTTAACTATGGCTACACCTTC. Translated: CASRSGTGVNYGYTF.

V usage is TRBV5-6 and J usage is TRBJ2-3; D call uncertain. This CDR3 is built from 15 residues. The ends were cut back, 2 bases at V and 4 bases at J, with 14 bases in the middle. Germline lookup yields CDR1 SGHDT and CDR2 YYEEEE. As DNA, the CDR3 is TGTGCCAGCAGCTTCCCCGGGTTATTACCAGATACGCAGTATTTT. This encodes CASSFPGLLPDTQYF.

CDR3 nucleotide sequence: TGTGCCAGCAGCCTGGGAGGTTACGAGCAGTACTTC. The encoded protein is CASSLGGYEQYF. V usage is TRBV28 and J usage is TRBJ2-7; perhaps TRBD2 as D (6 bases). The V gene's germline CDR1 is MDHEN and CDR2 SYDVKM. The CDR3 totals 12 residues. Trimming pared 6 bases from V and 4 bases from J, leaving 10 bases between.

This chain joins TRBV13 and TRBJ2-1; TRBD2 agrees at 13 bases. CDR1 is PRHDT and CDR2 is FYEKMQ in the germline V gene (reference sequence). The CDR3 runs to 15 residues. J gave up 5 bases and V 5 bases, and 3 bases lay outside the gene matches. The CDR3 loop is CASSPGLAGNNEQFF. The CDR3 bases are TGTGCCAGCAGCCCGGGACTAGCGGGAAACAATGAGCAGTTCTTC. The full variable domain, completed using reference TRBV13 and TRBJ2-1, is AAGVIQSPRHLIKEKRETATLKCYPIPRHDTVYWYQQGPGQDPQFLISFYEKMQSDKGSIPDRFSAQQFSDYHSELNMSSLELGDSALYFCASSPGLAGNNEQFFGPGTRLTVL.

V is TRBV28 and J is TRBJ2-4, with 8 bases fitting TRBD1. Germline trimming cut 1 base from V and 5 bases from J; bases unmatched to any gene: 4. Germline-derived CDR1 and CDR2 are MDHEN and SYDVKM. There are 15 residues in the CDR3. In DNA, the CDR3 is TGTGCCAGCAGTTTATCAGGGGGCGGGGAAAACATTCAGTACTTC. Amino acid sequence: CASSLSGGGENIQYF. Looking up the rest from reference TRBV28 and TRBJ2-4 gives the full variable domain: DVKVTQSSRYLVKRTGEKVFLECVQDMDHENMFWYRQDPGLGLRLIYFSYDVKMKEKGDIPEGYSVSREKKERFSLILESASTNQTSMYLCASSLSGGGENIQYFGAGTRLSVL.

V usage is TRBV7-2 and J usage is TRBJ1-4, with D unclear. The CDR3 runs 16 residues. V dropped 4 bases and J dropped 3 bases, with 15 bases sitting between them. CDR1 and CDR2 (germline): SGHTA, FQGNSA. This CDR3 is CASSSVFGRPNEKLFF. CDR3 nucleotide sequence: TGTGCCAGCAGCTCAGTCTTCGGCAGGCCTAATGAAAAACTGTTTTTT.

The J gene is TRBJ2-3, the V gene TRBV6-5, with 10 bases identical to TRBD2. Trimming cost V 6 bases and J 1 base; bases outside gene matches: 4. CDR3 length: 15 amino acids. The germline gives CDR1 MNHEY, CDR2 SVGAGI. CDR3 sequence: CASSPGTSGTDTQYF. In DNA form, the CDR3 reads TGTGCCAGCAGCCCAGGGACTAGCGGCACAGATACGCAGTATTTT.

The CDR3 bases are TGTGCCAGCAGTCTACGTTCGGGGGTGGATGGAAACACCATATATTTT. It encodes CASSLRSGVDGNTIYF. The chain employs TRBV27 and TRBJ1-3; tentatively, D is TRBD1 (5 bases). V lost 5 bases to trimming and J lost 3 bases, with 17 bases between them. Per germline, CDR1 MNHEY and CDR2 SMNVEV (reference sequence). There are 16 residues in the CDR3.

V is TRBV5-1 and J is TRBJ1-1; 8 bases align to TRBD1. The CDR3 covers 14 residues. Germline assignment: CDR1 SGHRS and CDR2 YFSETQ. V dropped 2 bases and J dropped 7; count of bases not matched to a gene: 7. The CDR3 nucleotides read TGCGCCAGCAGCTTATCGGACAGGGATATTGAAGCTTTCTTT. Translating gives CASSLSDRDIEAFF.

The J gene is TRBJ2-2, the V gene TRBV7-9; D might be TRBD1 (5 bases). V dropped 7 bases and J dropped 4 bases, with 16 bases sitting between them. Germline CDR1 SEHNR, CDR2 FQNEAQ (reference sequence). The CDR3 loop spans 15 amino acids. In DNA form, the CDR3 reads TGTGCCAGCACGCCAGGGCAGCACCGCACCGGGGAGCTGTTTTTT. Translation gives CASTPGQHRTGELFF.

The chain uses TRBV4-1 and TRBJ1-2; D call uncertain. V was trimmed by 0 bases and J by 2 bases, leaving 7 bases between them. CDR1 and CDR2 (germline): MGHRA, YSYEKL. The CDR3 extends over 14 amino acids. CDR3 nucleotide sequence: TGCGCCAGCAGCCAAGACGGGAGGAACTATGGCTACACCTTC. Translating it yields CASSQDGRNYGYTF.

V gene TRBV11-2 combines with J gene TRBJ2-2; 8 bases agree with TRBD1. V lost 5 bases and J lost 1; bases outside the gene matches: 6. CDR1 SGHAT and CDR2 FQNNGV come from the germline V gene. The CDR3 runs to 16 residues. In nucleotides, the CDR3 is TGTGCCAGCAGCCCCGCCGGGACAGGGAACACCGGGGAGCTGTTTTTT. Protein product: CASSPAGTGNTGELFF.

Concerning this clone: The junction departs from germline at one end; a sequencing error may be responsible. The V gene is TRBV7-2, the J gene TRBJ2-7, with TRBD1 as a possible D gene (6 bases). Germline V CDR1 and CDR2: SGHTA, FQGNSA. The CDR3 spans 15 residues. The CDR3 loop reads CASSSIMGAGFDRDF. The CDR3 bases are TGTGCCAGCAGCTCTATTATGGGGGCAGGCTTTGATCGGGACTTC.

This chain links TRBV6-6 with TRBJ2-2, with TRBD2 identical over 11 bases. J lost 5 bases, V lost 7 bases, and 3 bases had no gene match. CDR1 and CDR2 from the germline V gene are MNHNY and SVGAGI (reference sequence). CDR3 length: 14 residues. CDR3 protein: CASTRTSGTGELFF. CDR3 nucleotides: TGTGCCAGCACCAGGACTAGCGGGACCGGGGAGCTGTTTTTT.

The chain recombines TRBV6-5 with TRBJ2-7; the match to TRBD1 covers 9 bases. CDR1 MNHEY and CDR2 SVGAGI come from the germline V gene. Trimming cost V 6 bases and J 5 bases; bases outside gene matches: 11. The CDR3 has 15 amino acids. This CDR3 reads CASSRNGGQGNEQYF. CDR3 bases: TGTGCCAGCAGCCGTAACGGGGGACAGGGTAACGAGCAGTACTTC.

This clone was seen only a few times. The chain links TRBV6-5 to TRBJ2-7; D perhaps matches TRBD1 (5 bases). CDR3 size: 15 residues. Germline V gene sequence: CDR1 MNHEY, CDR2 SVGAGI. The V and J ends lost 11 bases and 3 bases respectively, with 23 bases between them. The CDR3, as DNA: TGTGCCTCCTTCGGTAGGGGCGCTGGGAACTACGAGCAGTACTTC. This encodes CASFGRGAGNYEQYF.

V is TRBV5-1 and J is TRBJ2-5; 9 bases are a match to TRBD2. The CDR3 length is 15 residues. V lost 0 bases, J lost 3 bases, and 3 bases stayed unmatched. Germline lookup yields CDR1 SGHRS and CDR2 YFSETQ. The CDR3 DNA reads TGCGCCAGCAGCTTGGGACTAGCGGCCGAAGAGACCCAGTACTTC. This codes for CASSLGLAAEETQYF.

This sequence joins TRBV6-1 and TRBJ1-1; weak D call: TRBD1 (5 bases). This CDR3 contains 13 residues. Germline loops: CDR1 MNHNS, CDR2 SASEGT. Trimming stripped 1 base from V and 11 bases from J, with 14 bases between. The CDR3 bases are TGTGCCAGCAGTGAAGTCGGGGGTAATGAGGCTTTCTTT. This codes for CASSEVGGNEAFF.

This rearrangement joins TRBV29-1 to TRBJ2-1; 11 bases map to TRBD2. Germline V lookup: CDR1 SQVTM, CDR2 ANQGSEA. The CDR3 extends over 17 amino acids. V gave up 5 bases and J gave up 0 bases; unmatched junction bases: 9. In nucleotides, the CDR3 is TGCAGCGTTCGTCTAGCGGGGGGACCGAGCTCCTACAATGAGCAGTTCTTC. Protein: CSVRLAGGPSSYNEQFF.

This sequence joins TRBV5-6 and TRBJ2-2; D remains unclear. Per germline, CDR1 SGHDT and CDR2 YYEEEE. The germline V and J ends were trimmed by 0 bases and 3 bases, with 3 bases remaining between them. The CDR3 consists of 13 residues. CDR3 nucleotide sequence: TGTGCCAGCAGCTTGGCGGACACCGGGGAGCTGTTTTTT. This translates into CASSLADTGELFF.

V is TRBV4-1 and J is TRBJ1-1, with unresolved D. The CDR3 has 14 amino acids. V lost 4 bases and J lost 10, with 19 bases in between. Per the germline V gene, CDR1 is MGHRA and CDR2 is YSYEKL. The CDR3 here is CASSPVGRGFVAFF. The CDR3, as DNA: TGCGCCAGCAGCCCAGTGGGGAGAGGCTTCGTAGCTTTCTTT.

This clone was seen only a few times. The gene calls are TRBV5-1 and TRBJ1-1, with 7 bases matching TRBD1. Germline loops: CDR1 SGHRS, CDR2 YFSETQ. The CDR3 spans 12 residues. Unmatched junction bases numbered 2, after V lost 5 bases and J lost 4 bases. CDR3 loop: CASRQGSTEAFF. CDR3 in DNA: TGCGCCAGCAGACAGGGGAGCACTGAAGCTTTCTTT.

The chain uses TRBV27 and TRBJ2-7, with 10 positions matching TRBD2. V lost 3 bases and J lost 5; bases outside the gene matches: 7. Germline V gene sequence: CDR1 MNHEY, CDR2 SMNVEV (reference sequence). This CDR3 has 15 amino acids. The CDR3 here is CASSFASGRRDEQYF. The CDR3 DNA sequence: TGTGCCAGCAGTTTTGCTAGCGGGAGAAGGGACGAGCAGTACTTC.